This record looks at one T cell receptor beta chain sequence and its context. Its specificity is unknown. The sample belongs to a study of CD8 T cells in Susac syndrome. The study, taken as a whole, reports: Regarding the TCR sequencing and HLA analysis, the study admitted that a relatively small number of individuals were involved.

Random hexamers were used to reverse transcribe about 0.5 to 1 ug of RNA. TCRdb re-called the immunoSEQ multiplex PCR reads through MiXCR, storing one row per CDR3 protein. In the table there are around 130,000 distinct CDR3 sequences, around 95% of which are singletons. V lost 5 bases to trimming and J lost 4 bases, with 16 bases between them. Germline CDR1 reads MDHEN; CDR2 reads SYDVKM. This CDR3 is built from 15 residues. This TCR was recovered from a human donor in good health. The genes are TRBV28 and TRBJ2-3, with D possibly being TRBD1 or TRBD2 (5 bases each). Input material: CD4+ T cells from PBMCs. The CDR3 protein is CASSPPRGIPDTQYF. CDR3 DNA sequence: TGTGCCAGCAGTCCACCCCGGGGCATTCCAGATACGCAGTATTTT.